The clone carrying this T cell receptor beta chain appeared a single time. The record originates from a study of patients and donors after allogeneic stem cell transplantation. This CDR3 has 18 amino acids. V was clipped by 5 bases and J by 0 bases, with 20 bases between them. Each CDR3 protein gets one entry after TCRdb re-called the RT-PCR reads with MiXCR. The sample lists some 200,000 distinct CDR3 sequences; 40% to 45% were seen once. The sequenced material came from blood, either unsorted or a sorted T cell fraction (not recorded which). This clonotype was sampled from a human donor who was either an allogeneic HSCT recipient or a stem cell or donor lymphocyte infusion donor (not recorded which). It is not recorded whose cells these are; they may come from a transplant donor. The chain is built from TRBV12-3 or TRBV12-4 and TRBJ2-1, with D uncertain. For the CDR3, the DNA is TGTGCCAGCAGTCTTTCGCCCGCCGGACGGACCTCCTACAATGAGCAGTTCTTC. As protein: CASSLSPAGRTSYNEQFF.